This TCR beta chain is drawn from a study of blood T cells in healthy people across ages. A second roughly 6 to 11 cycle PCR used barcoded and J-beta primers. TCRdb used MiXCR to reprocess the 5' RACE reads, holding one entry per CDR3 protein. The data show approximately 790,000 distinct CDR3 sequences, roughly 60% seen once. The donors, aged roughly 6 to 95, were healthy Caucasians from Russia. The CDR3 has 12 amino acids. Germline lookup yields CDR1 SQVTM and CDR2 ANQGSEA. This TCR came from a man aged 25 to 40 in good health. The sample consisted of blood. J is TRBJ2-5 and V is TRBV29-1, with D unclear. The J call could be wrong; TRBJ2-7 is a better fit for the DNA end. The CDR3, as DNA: TGCAGCGTTCGGCAGAGCTCCTACGAGCAGTACTTC. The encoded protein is CSVRQSSYEQYF.